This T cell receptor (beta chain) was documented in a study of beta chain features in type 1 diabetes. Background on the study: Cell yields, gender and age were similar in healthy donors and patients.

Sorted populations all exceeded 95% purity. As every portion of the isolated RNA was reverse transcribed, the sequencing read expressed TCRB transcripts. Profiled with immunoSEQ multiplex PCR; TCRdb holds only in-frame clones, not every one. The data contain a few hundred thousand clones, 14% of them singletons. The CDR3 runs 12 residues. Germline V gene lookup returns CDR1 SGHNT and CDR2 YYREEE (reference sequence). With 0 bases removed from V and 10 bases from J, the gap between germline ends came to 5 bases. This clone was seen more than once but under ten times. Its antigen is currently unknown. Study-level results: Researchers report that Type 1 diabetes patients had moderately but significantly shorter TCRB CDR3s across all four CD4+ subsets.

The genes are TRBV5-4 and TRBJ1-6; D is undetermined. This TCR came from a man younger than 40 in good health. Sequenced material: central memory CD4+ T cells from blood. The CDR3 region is CASSLDRSPLHF. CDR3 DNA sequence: TGTGCCAGCAGCTTGGATAGGTCACCCCTCCACTTT.